The 22 T cell receptor beta chains listed next were all sequenced from one sample in a study of cytomegalovirus exposure and HLA in healthy donors. The study ran its PCR with 60 Vbeta and 13 Jbeta primers. Generated by immunoSEQ multiplex PCR, the TCRdb table keeps only in-frame clones and is missing some. The table lists 170,000 or so clones, 80% of them singletons. Sequenced: PBMCs. These receptors were taken from a woman aged 45-65 years in good health and CMV-seropositive.

The chain is built from TRBV7-2 and TRBJ1-6, with 7 bases that match TRBD1. Germline CDR1 and CDR2: SGHTA and FQGNSA. J gave up 3 bases and V 5 bases, and 4 bases lay outside the gene matches. The CDR3 is 15 amino acids. CDR3 loop: CASSLGGGYNSPLHF. CDR3 bases: TGTGCCAGCAGCCTAGGGGGCGGCTATAATTCACCCCTCCACTTT.

The CDR3 coding sequence is TGTGCCAGCAGTGAATGGAGCGGGGGGCCAACAGATACGCAGTATTTT. It specifies CASSEWSGGPTDTQYF. J is TRBJ2-3 and V is TRBV6-1; TRBD2 aligns across 9 bases. The CDR3 covers 16 residues. With V trimmed by 2 bases and J by 3 bases, 6 bases remained unmatched. Germline V gene sequence: CDR1 MNHNS, CDR2 SASEGT.

The chain joins TRBV27 to TRBJ1-4; D is unresolved. Germline values: CDR1 MNHEY, CDR2 SMNVEV (reference sequence). This CDR3 region has 14 residues. Trimming shortened V by 2 bases and J by 0 bases, and 4 bases separated the two germline ends. The CDR3 protein is CASSLRATNEKLFF. CDR3 nucleotides: TGTGCCAGCAGTTTAAGAGCAACTAATGAAAAACTGTTTTTT.

Notes on this clone: One end of the junction does not line up with germline, which may come from a read error. The chain recombines TRBV7-7 with TRBJ2-5; 7 bases align to TRBD2. The length of the CDR3 is 14 residues. Germline lookup yields CDR1 SSHAT and CDR2 FNYEAQ (reference sequence). In nucleotides, the CDR3 is TGTGCTAGCAGCTTCGGGACTATTCAAGAGACCCAGTACTTC. Its translation is CASSFGTIQETQYF.

This clone appeared once. This chain joins TRBV7-8 and TRBJ1-1; D perhaps matches TRBD1 (5 bases). Trimming shortened V by 4 bases and J by 4 bases, and 16 bases separated the two germline ends. The CDR3 spans 15 residues. The germline gives CDR1 SGHVS, CDR2 FQNEAQ. For the CDR3, the DNA is TGTGCCAGCAGCTCGGAAGGGGCGGTGGTCACTGAAGCTTTCTTT. Translation gives CASSSEGAVVTEAFF.

This clone was observed a few times. This sequence joins TRBV18 and TRBJ2-5, with D perhaps matching TRBD1 (5 bases). The J call may be wrong; the DNA end is better matched by TRBJ2-7. CDR3 length: 13 amino acids. Germline V gene lookup returns CDR1 KGHSH and CDR2 LQKENI. As DNA, the CDR3 is TGTGCCAGCTCACCAGGCCAGGGTGGCGAGCAGTACTTC. As protein: CASSPGQGGEQYF.

The genes are TRBV6-1 and TRBJ1-2; 7 bases match TRBD1. Germline CDR1 and CDR2: MNHNS and SASEGT. Germline trimming cut 8 bases from V and 6 bases from J; bases unmatched to any gene: 9. CDR3 length: 13 amino acids. The CDR3 nucleotides are TGTGCCAGCTCGGGACAGTCCTTCCATGGCTACACCTTC. Amino acid sequence: CASSGQSFHGYTF.

The V and J genes are TRBV28 and TRBJ1-2; perhaps TRBD1 as D (5 bases). Trimming stripped 4 bases from V and 2 bases from J, with 14 bases between. The length of the CDR3 is 15 residues. CDR1 is MDHEN and CDR2 is SYDVKM in the germline V gene. CDR3 protein: CASSSGDGANYGYTF. In DNA, the CDR3 is TGTGCCAGCAGTTCGGGGGACGGTGCAAACTATGGCTACACCTTC.

The chain has TRBV27 and TRBJ2-7, with D tentatively TRBD2 (6 bases). CDR1 is MNHEY, CDR2 SMNVEV, per germline (reference sequence). The CDR3 runs 14 residues. V lost 7 bases and J lost 5, with 18 bases in between. DNA for the CDR3: TGTGCCAGCAAGCCTGGGACTGCCTCTCACGAGCAGTACTTC. Its protein product is CASKPGTASHEQYF.

This clone was counted a few times. This rearrangement joins TRBV7-9 to TRBJ2-4; a possible D gene is TRBD2 (6 bases). This CDR3 has 15 amino acids. V dropped 3 bases and J dropped 6 bases, with 15 bases sitting between them. The germline gives CDR1 SEHNR, CDR2 FQNEAQ (reference sequence). The CDR3 loop is CASSFRGQEGNIQYF. The CDR3 DNA follows: TGTGCCAGCAGCTTTCGGGGCCAGGAGGGAAACATTCAGTACTTC. Together with reference TRBV7-9 and TRBJ2-4, the CDR3 gives the full variable domain: DTGVSQNPRHKITKRGQNVTFRCDPISEHNRLYWYRQTLGQGPEFLTYFQNEAQLEKSRLLSDRFSAERPKGSFSTLEIQRTEQGDSAMYLCASSFRGQEGNIQYFGAGTRLSVL.

V is TRBV2 and J is TRBJ2-7, with 13 bases fitting TRBD2. Germline-derived CDR1 and CDR2 are SNHLY and FYNNEI. This CDR3 has 15 amino acids. V lost 6 bases, J lost 5 bases, and 7 bases stayed unmatched. In DNA, the CDR3 is TGTGCCAGCAGCTTTGGGACTAGCGGGAATGACGAGCAGTACTTC. Translated: CASSFGTSGNDEQYF.

This clone was found once. The chain employs TRBV27 and TRBJ2-5; a possible D gene is TRBD2 (6 bases). The DNA end is more similar to TRBJ2-7, so the J call may be wrong. The CDR3 spans 15 residues. Germline CDR1 reads MNHEY; CDR2 reads SMNVEV (reference sequence). In DNA form, the CDR3 reads TGTGCCAGCAGCTCCCTCGCGGGGATGGGGCTCGAGCAGTACTTC. It is translated as CASSSLAGMGLEQYF.

Here the CDR3 reads CASTLSGAEQETQYF. The CDR3 nucleotides read TGTGCCAGCACCTTATCAGGGGCCGAACAAGAGACCCAGTACTTC. V usage is TRBV9 and J usage is TRBJ2-5; possible D gene TRBD1, 6 bases. Germline assignment: CDR1 SGDLS and CDR2 YYNGEE. The V end lost 6 bases, the J end lost 2 bases, and 17 bases lay between the germline ends. CDR3 size: 15 residues. Full variable domain (outside the CDR3, taken from reference TRBV9 and TRBJ2-5): DSGVTQTPKHLITATGQRVTLRCSPRSGDLSVYWYQQSLDQGLQFLIQYYNGEERAKGNILERFSAQQFPDLHSELNLSSLELGDSALYFCASTLSGAEQETQYFGPGTRLLVL.

J is TRBJ2-2 and V is TRBV4-1, with D perhaps TRBD2 (6 bases). Germline CDR1 MGHRA, CDR2 YSYEKL. This CDR3 is 16 amino acids long. V was shortened by 1 base and J by 5 bases, with 14 bases between the two germline ends. The CDR3: CASSQVLAGRTGELFF. DNA of the CDR3: TGCGCCAGCAGCCAAGTTTTGGCAGGGAGGACCGGGGAGCTGTTTTTT.

The gene calls are TRBV5-5 and TRBJ1-5, with unresolved D. V was shortened by 1 base and J by 5 bases, with 7 bases between the two germline ends. The germline gives CDR1 SGHKS, CDR2 YYEKEE (reference sequence). This CDR3 is built from 13 residues. The CDR3 reads CASSLNRDQPQHF. CDR3 coding DNA: TGTGCCAGCAGCTTGAACCGGGATCAGCCCCAGCATTTT.

The chain employs TRBV5-4 and TRBJ2-2; D perhaps matches TRBD1 (5 bases). The CDR3 length is 15 residues. V lost 0 bases and J 7 bases, leaving 13 bases between the germline ends. Germline lookup yields CDR1 SGHNT and CDR2 YYREEE (reference sequence). The CDR3 loop reads CASSLEAGSVGELFF. In nucleotides, the CDR3 is TGTGCCAGCAGCTTGGAAGCAGGGTCGGTCGGGGAGCTGTTTTTT.

This clone was counted only a few times. The chain combines TRBV28 with TRBJ1-6, with no clear D. CDR1 is MDHEN and CDR2 is SYDVKM in the germline V gene. There are 17 residues in the CDR3. V lost 6 bases to trimming and J lost 0 bases, with 15 bases between them. CDR3 sequence: CASRGRAGVSYNSPLHF. The CDR3 DNA reads as TGTGCCAGCAGGGGGAGGGCAGGAGTCTCCTATAATTCACCCCTCCACTTT.

This clone was recorded once. The chain combines TRBV29-1 with TRBJ1-1; D gene unclear. The CDR3 is 12 residues long. Germline CDR1 SQVTM, CDR2 ANQGSEA. The V gene lost 7 bases and the J gene lost 3 bases, with 12 bases spanning the gap. The CDR3 nucleotides read TGCAGCGCCGACGGCAGGTACACTGAAGCTTTCTTT. This sequence encodes CSADGRYTEAFF.

The CDR3 loop reads CASSGRETEAFF. The CDR3 region has the DNA TGTGCCAGCAGTGGAAGGGAGACTGAAGCTTTCTTT. The V call is TRBV2, the J call TRBJ1-1; D is undetermined. V dropped 4 bases and J dropped 5 bases, with 8 bases sitting between them. This CDR3 comprises 12 residues. Germline assignment: CDR1 SNHLY and CDR2 FYNNEI.

This chain's CDR3 is CASSPQVIGTEAFF. The CDR3 region has the DNA TGTGCCAGCAGTCCACAGGTCATCGGCACTGAAGCTTTCTTT. V usage is TRBV28 and J usage is TRBJ1-1; weak D call: TRBD1 (5 bases). This CDR3 is 14 amino acids long. The V end was cut by 5 bases, the J end by 4 bases, with 14 bases between. Germline V lookup: CDR1 MDHEN, CDR2 SYDVKM. The entire variable domain, with the rest obtained from reference TRBV28 and TRBJ1-1, is as follows: DVKVTQSSRYLVKRTGEKVFLECVQDMDHENMFWYRQDPGLGLRLIYFSYDVKMKEKGDIPEGYSVSREKKERFSLILESASTNQTSMYLCASSPQVIGTEAFFGQGTRLTVV.

The V gene is TRBV9, the J gene TRBJ1-4; D perhaps matches TRBD1 (5 bases). This CDR3 comprises 17 residues. Trimming took 3 bases from V and 0 from J, leaving 15 bases between them. Germline loops: CDR1 SGDLS, CDR2 YYNGEE. The DNA of the CDR3 is TGTGCCAGCAGCGCCAGACAGCGCCTTACAACTAATGAAAAACTGTTTTTT. Amino acids: CASSARQRLTTNEKLFF.

The rearrangement links TRBV6-5 to TRBJ2-7; 7 nucleotides align to TRBD1. Losses at the gene ends were 8 bases for V and 7 bases for J; bases not matched to a gene: 17. The germline V gene has CDR1 MNHEY and CDR2 SVGAGI. The CDR3 runs 15 residues. The CDR3, as DNA: TGTGCCAGCTACCCCACCGGGACAGCCTTGAGGGAGCAGTACTTC. This encodes CASYPTGTALREQYF.